A selection of T cell receptor beta chains follows, all from one sample in a study of control samples from healthy donors and cancer patients. Assay: immunoSEQ multiplex PCR; the TCRdb copy retains only in-frame clones and omits some. The data contain under 150,000 clones, more than 85% of them singletons. The specimen sequenced was blood. These receptors originate from a man between 25 and 39 years old in good health. Each CDR3 is given with its conserved first and last residue. A D gene is named only where the DNA matches it firmly. The size of a clone is reported for some rows only, either as once, few or many, or as a class for expanded clones.

clone size,J gene,V gene,D gene,CDR3 DNA,CDR3 protein
-,TRBJ2-1,TRBV24-1,-,TGTGCCACCAGTTCCCCCTCCCCCTACAATGAGCAGTTCTTC,CATSSPSPYNEQFF
-,TRBJ2-5,TRBV10-1,-,TGCGCCAGCAGTGAGTCTCCGTGGTCGAAGACCCAGTACTTC,CASSESPWSKTQYF
-,TRBJ1-1,TRBV18,-,TGTGCCAGCTCAACGCAGAACACTGAAGCTTTCTTT,CASSTQNTEAFF
-,TRBJ1-6,TRBV5-6,-,TGTGCCAGCAGCTTGAACAGGATCTCCTATAATTCACCCCTCCACTTT,CASSLNRISYNSPLHF
-,TRBJ1-4,TRBV27,-,TGTGCCAGCAGTCCGGCCAACGGGGGGGAAAAACTGTTTTTT,CASSPANGGEKLFF
-,TRBJ2-3,TRBV2,TRBD1,TGTGCCAGCAGTGAATTTGTCAGGGGGCTCCCTAGCACAGATACGCAGTATTTT,CASSEFVRGLPSTDTQYF
-,TRBJ1-2,TRBV2,-,TGTGCCAGCAAGGTAGTTGGCTACACCTTC,CASKVVGYTF
-,TRBJ1-2,TRBV5-6,TRBD1,TGTGCCAGCAGCCAGACTATCGACAGGGCATGGGGCTACACCTTC,CASSQTIDRAWGYTF
-,TRBJ1-6,TRBV10-3,-,TGTGCCATCAGTGAACGGCTCCACTCCTATAATTCACCCCTCCACTTT,CAISERLHSYNSPLHF
-,TRBJ2-5,TRBV18,-,TGTGCCAGCTCACCCTTGAGGGGCGGGACCCAGTACTTC,CASSPLRGGTQYF
once,TRBJ2-7,TRBV6-2/TRBV6-3,-,TGTGCCAGCAGTTCCCTAACCCTCATGACGGGGCACTCCTACGAGCAGTACTTC,CASSSLTLMTGHSYEQYF
few,TRBJ1-4,TRBV30,-,TGTGCCTGGATTGACAACGTTCGGACTAATGAAAAACTGTTTTTT,CAWIDNVRTNEKLFF
-,TRBJ1-2,TRBV27,-,TGTGCCAGCAGTTTATCGGGGTCAATCGTCTATGGCTACACCTTC,CASSLSGSIVYGYTF
-,TRBJ2-5,TRBV5-4,TRBD2,TGTGCCAGCAGCAAACCCGGGACTAGCGGACAAGAGACCCAGTACTTC,CASSKPGTSGQETQYF
-,TRBJ2-2,TRBV29-1,-,TGCAGCGTTGAAGGGTCGAACACCGGGGAGCTGTTTTTT,CSVEGSNTGELFF
-,TRBJ1-2,TRBV27,-,TGTGCCAGCAGTTTGGGGGGCAGGGTAGGAGGCTACACCTTC,CASSLGGRVGGYTF
-,TRBJ2-2,TRBV5-1,-,TGCGCCAGCAGCTCTCAGGGCCCAAGCACCGGGGAGCTGTTTTTT,CASSSQGPSTGELFF
-,TRBJ1-2,TRBV6-5,-,TGTGCCAGCAAAACAATGGGCCATCCCTACACCTTC,CASKTMGHPYTF
-,TRBJ1-4,TRBV29-1,TRBD1,TGCAGCGTTGCATCCGGGACAGCAACTAATGAAAAACTGTTTTTT,CSVASGTATNEKLFF
-,TRBJ2-2,TRBV7-9,-,TGTGCCAGCAGGACGACGAACACCGGGGAGCTGTTTTTT,CASRTTNTGELFF
-,TRBJ1-2,TRBV10-3,-,TGTGCCATCAGTGAGCCAGGAGGGTATGGCTACACCTTC,CAISEPGGYGYTF
-,TRBJ1-1,TRBV10-3,-,TGTGCCATCAGTGAGTATGGGACTTTCCAAGCTTTCTTT,CAISEYGTFQAFF
-,TRBJ1-1,TRBV7-8,-,TGTGCCAGCAGCCTACAGGGTTCCAAGACTGAAGCTTTCTTT,CASSLQGSKTEAFF
-,TRBJ2-3,TRBV7-6,TRBD2,TGTGCCAGCAGCTCCCTAGCGGGAGACCCGGCTAGCACAGATACGCAGTATTTT,CASSSLAGDPASTDTQYF
-,TRBJ2-7,TRBV6-5,-,TGTGCCAGCAGCCGTCTTTACGAGCAGTACTTC,CASSRLYEQYF
-,TRBJ1-4,TRBV27,-,TGTGCCAGCAGTTCCGACCATGAAAAACTGTTTTTT,CASSSDHEKLFF
-,TRBJ2-5,TRBV28,-,TGTGCCAGCAGGAAAATGGGGGACACCTCCCCGGGGAAGACCCAGTACTTC,CASRKMGDTSPGKTQYF
-,TRBJ2-1,TRBV6-4,-,TGTGCCAGCAGTGACTCAGCGGGCGGGGGCCCCTACAATGAGCAGTTCTTC,CASSDSAGGGPYNEQFF
once,TRBJ2-3,TRBV2,-,TGTGCCAGCAGTGAGGCGGAGGGGGACACCAACACAGATACGCAGTATTTT,CASSEAEGDTNTDTQYF
-,TRBJ2-2,TRBV12-3/TRBV12-4,-,TGTGCCAGGGCTGGGAACACCGGGGAGCTGTTTTTT,CARAGNTGELFF
few,TRBJ1-3,TRBV5-1,-,TGCGCCAGCGGCGGCGGGATAGGCTCTGGAAACACCATATATTTT,CASGGGIGSGNTIYF
-,TRBJ1-2,TRBV5-1,TRBD1,TGCGCCAGCTACCGGGACAGGGACTTTTTTGGCTACACCTTC,CASYRDRDFFGYTF
-,TRBJ1-5,TRBV6-6,-,TGTGCCAGCAGTTACGGTTTCGGGAGGAATCAGCCCCAGCATTTT,CASSYGFGRNQPQHF
once,TRBJ2-3,TRBV10-1,TRBD1,TGCGCCAGCAGTGATTTCGGCAGGGGGCTTTTAGATACGCAGTATTTT,CASSDFGRGLLDTQYF
once,TRBJ1-3,TRBV15,-,TGTGCCACCAGCGTAGACAGAGCCTCTGGAAACACCATATATTTT,CATSVDRASGNTIYF
-,TRBJ2-1,TRBV5-1,-,TGCGCCAGCAGGACCGGATATGAGCAGTTCTTC,CASRTGYEQFF
-,TRBJ1-6,TRBV5-4,-,TGTGCCAGCAGCTTGTCTCAGGGACCCCTCCACTTT,CASSLSQGPLHF
-,TRBJ1-5,TRBV28,TRBD1,TGTGCCAGCAGTTTAGGGACAGGGTTTAGACAGCCCCAGCATTTT,CASSLGTGFRQPQHF
-,TRBJ2-3,TRBV28,TRBD2,TGTGCCAGCAGCTGGACTAGCAGCACAGATACGCAGTATTTT,CASSWTSSTDTQYF
-,TRBJ2-7,TRBV14,-,TGTGCCAGCAGCCAATCCCGGGGCGCGAGACCCTACGAGCAGTACTTC,CASSQSRGARPYEQYF
-,TRBJ2-7,TRBV5-1,-,TGCGCCAGCAGCTTGAACAGCCTCTACGAGCAGTACTTC,CASSLNSLYEQYF